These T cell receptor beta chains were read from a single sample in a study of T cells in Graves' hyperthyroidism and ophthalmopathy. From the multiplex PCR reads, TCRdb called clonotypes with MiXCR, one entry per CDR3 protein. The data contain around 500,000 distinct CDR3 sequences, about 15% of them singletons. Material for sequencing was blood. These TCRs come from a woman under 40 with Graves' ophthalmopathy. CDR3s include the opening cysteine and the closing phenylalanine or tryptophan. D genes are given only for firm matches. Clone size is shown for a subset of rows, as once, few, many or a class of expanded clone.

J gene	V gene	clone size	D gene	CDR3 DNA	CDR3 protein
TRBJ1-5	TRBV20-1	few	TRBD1	TGCAGTGCTAGAGTGCAGGGGGGCAATCAGCCCCAGCATTTT	CSARVQGGNQPQHF
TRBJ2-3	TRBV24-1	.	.	TGTGCCACCAGTGGAGGGGGCACAGATACGCAGTATTTT	CATSGGGTDTQYF
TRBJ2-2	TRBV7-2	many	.	TGTGCCAGCAGCTTAGGTGGGGCCGGGGAGCTGTTTTTT	CASSLGGAGELFF
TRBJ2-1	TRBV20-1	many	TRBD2	TGCAGTGCTAGCCCGGGACTAGCGGGAGCGATGGATGAGCAGTTCTTC	CSASPGLAGAMDEQFF
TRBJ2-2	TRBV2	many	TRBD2	TGTGCCAGCAGTTTTGGACTAGCGGGAACCGGGGAGCTGTTTTTT	CASSFGLAGTGELFF
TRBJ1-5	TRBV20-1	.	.	TGCAGTGCTAGTGCCTCGGGACGGGTCAATCAGCCCCAGCATTTT	CSASASGRVNQPQHF
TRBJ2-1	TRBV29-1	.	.	TGCAGCGTTGTGGAGGATCTGAACAATGAGCAGTTCTTC	CSVVEDLNNEQFF
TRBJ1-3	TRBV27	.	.	TGTGCCAGCAGTTTAGGGGGGCTCCTCACTGGAAACACCATATATTTT	CASSLGGLLTGNTIYF
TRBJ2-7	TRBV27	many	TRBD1	TGTGCCAGCAGTGCTACAGGGGGCGTATTCCCCTACGAGCAGTACTTC	CASSATGGVFPYEQYF
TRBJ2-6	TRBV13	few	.	TGTGCCAGCAGCTTAGTTAGTCGTGGGGCCAACGTCCTGACTTTC	CASSLVSRGANVLTF
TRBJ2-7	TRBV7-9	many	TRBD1	TGTGCCAGCAGCTTAGCGTCACAGGGGATCTACGAGCAGTACTTC	CASSLASQGIYEQYF
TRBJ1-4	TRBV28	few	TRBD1	TGTGCCAGCACCATACCCCGGGACAGGGAAGGTGAAAAACTGTTTTTT	CASTIPRDREGEKLFF
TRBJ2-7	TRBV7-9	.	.	TGTGCCAGCACGGCGGGGACGTTCTACGAGCAGTACTTC	CASTAGTFYEQYF
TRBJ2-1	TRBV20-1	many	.	TGCAGTGGAAGGGCCCTCCACAATGAGCAGTTCTTC	CSGRALHNEQFF
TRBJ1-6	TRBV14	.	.	TGTGCCAGCAGCAAAGGAGGGTTCAATTCACCCCTCCACTTT	CASSKGGFNSPLHF
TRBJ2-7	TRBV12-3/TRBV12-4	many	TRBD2	TGTGCCAGCAGTTTAATCCAGGGCCTAGCGGGAGTTTACGAGCAGTACTTC	CASSLIQGLAGVYEQYF
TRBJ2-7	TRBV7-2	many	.	TGTGCCAGCAGCTTAGAGGTAATTGGTATCTCCTACGAGCAGTACTTC	CASSLEVIGISYEQYF
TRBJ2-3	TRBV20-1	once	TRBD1	TGCAGTGTCAGTCGGACAGGGGCGTCGGCAGATACGCAGTATTTT	CSVSRTGASADTQYF
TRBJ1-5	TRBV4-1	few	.	TGCGCCAGCAGCCAAGATCTCCGAGGTCAGCCCCAGCATTTT	CASSQDLRGQPQHF
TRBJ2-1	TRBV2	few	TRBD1	TGTGCCAGTATTCTCCCAGGGGACAGGGGATACAATGAGCAGTTCTTC	CASILPGDRGYNEQFF
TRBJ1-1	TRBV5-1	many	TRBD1	TGCGCCAGCAGCGCCGGACAGGACGGAGAAGCTTTCTTT	CASSAGQDGEAFF
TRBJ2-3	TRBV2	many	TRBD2	TGTGCCAGCATAGGGACTAGCGGGAGGGCCGGAGATACGCAGTATTTT	CASIGTSGRAGDTQYF
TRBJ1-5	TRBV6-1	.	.	TGTGCCAGCAGCTCTCATAGCAATCAGCCCCAGCATTTT	CASSSHSNQPQHF
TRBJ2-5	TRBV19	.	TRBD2	TGTGCCAGTAGGGGGACTAGCGGGAGCCATGAGACCCAGTACTTC	CASRGTSGSHETQYF
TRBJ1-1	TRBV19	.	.	TGTGCCAGTAGTGTGGGACACCAGAACACTGAAGCTTTCTTT	CASSVGHQNTEAFF
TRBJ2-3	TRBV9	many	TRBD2	TGTGCCAGCAGCGCTCAAAGAGGGACTAGCGGAGATACGCAGTATTTT	CASSAQRGTSGDTQYF
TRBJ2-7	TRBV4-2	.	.	TGTGCCAGCAGCCAAGGGGGGTCTGGCGAGCAGTACTTC	CASSQGGSGEQYF
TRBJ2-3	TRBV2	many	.	TGTGCCAGCAGTGTCCGGCACGGGGATACGCAGTATTTT	CASSVRHGDTQYF
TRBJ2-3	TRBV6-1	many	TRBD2	TGTGCCAGCAGCACACCAAAGAGTGGAAGCGGGAGGGTAACCGGGGCAGATACGCAGTATTTT	CASSTPKSGSGRVTGADTQYF
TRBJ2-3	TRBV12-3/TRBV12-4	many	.	TGTGCCAGCCTCGACTACTACTACACAGATACGCAGTATTTT	CASLDYYYTDTQYF
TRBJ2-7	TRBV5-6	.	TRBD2	TGTGCCAGCAGCTTGGGGGCGGGAGGGGGCAATGAGCAGTACTTC	CASSLGAGGGNEQYF
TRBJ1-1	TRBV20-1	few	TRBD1	TGCAGTGCTCCTCGGGACAGGGATGTTTGGGACACTGAAGCTTTCTTT	CSAPRDRDVWDTEAFF
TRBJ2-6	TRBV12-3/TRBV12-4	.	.	TGTGCCAGCTCTCCACTAGGGGGGGGTGCCCCCTCTGGGGCCAACGTCCTGACTTTC	CASSPLGGGAPSGANVLTF
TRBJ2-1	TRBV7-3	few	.	TGTGCCAGCACCTCCGGGACCGCCTACTACAATGAGCAGTTCTTC	CASTSGTAYYNEQFF
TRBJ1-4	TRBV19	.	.	TGTGCCAGTAGTTCTCCCCGGGGACGGGATGAAAAACTGTTTTTT	CASSSPRGRDEKLFF
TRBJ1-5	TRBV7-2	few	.	TGTGCCAGCACCAACCCCCCAAGTCAGCCCCAGCATTTT	CASTNPPSQPQHF
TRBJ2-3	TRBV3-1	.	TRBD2	TGTGCCAGCAGCCCAGGACTAGATAGATCCACAGATACGCAGTATTTT	CASSPGLDRSTDTQYF